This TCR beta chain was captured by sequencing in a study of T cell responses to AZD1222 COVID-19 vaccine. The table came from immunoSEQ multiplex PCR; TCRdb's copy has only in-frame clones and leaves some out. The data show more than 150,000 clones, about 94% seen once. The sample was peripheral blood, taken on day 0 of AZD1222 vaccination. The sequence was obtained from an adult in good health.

The CDR3, as DNA: TGTGCCAGCAGCGCGGGGAGGAGGAGCGGGGTTGAAGCTTTCTTT. Its protein is CASSAGRRSGVEAFF. The genes are TRBV9 and TRBJ1-1; D not certain. This CDR3 comprises 15 residues. Germline V gene sequence: CDR1 SGDLS, CDR2 YYNGEE. V was cut by 3 bases and J by 7 bases, with 19 bases left in between.